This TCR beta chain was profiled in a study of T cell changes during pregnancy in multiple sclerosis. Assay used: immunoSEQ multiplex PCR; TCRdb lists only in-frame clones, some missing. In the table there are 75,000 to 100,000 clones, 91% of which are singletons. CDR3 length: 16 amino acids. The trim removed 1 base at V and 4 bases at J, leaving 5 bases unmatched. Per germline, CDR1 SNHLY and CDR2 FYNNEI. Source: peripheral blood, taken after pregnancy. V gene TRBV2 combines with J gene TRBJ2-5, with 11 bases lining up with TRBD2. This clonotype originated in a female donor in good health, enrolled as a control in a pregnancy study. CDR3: CASSEGLAGPLETQYF. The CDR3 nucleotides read TGTGCCAGCAGTGAAGGACTAGCGGGACCTCTAGAGACCCAGTACTTC.